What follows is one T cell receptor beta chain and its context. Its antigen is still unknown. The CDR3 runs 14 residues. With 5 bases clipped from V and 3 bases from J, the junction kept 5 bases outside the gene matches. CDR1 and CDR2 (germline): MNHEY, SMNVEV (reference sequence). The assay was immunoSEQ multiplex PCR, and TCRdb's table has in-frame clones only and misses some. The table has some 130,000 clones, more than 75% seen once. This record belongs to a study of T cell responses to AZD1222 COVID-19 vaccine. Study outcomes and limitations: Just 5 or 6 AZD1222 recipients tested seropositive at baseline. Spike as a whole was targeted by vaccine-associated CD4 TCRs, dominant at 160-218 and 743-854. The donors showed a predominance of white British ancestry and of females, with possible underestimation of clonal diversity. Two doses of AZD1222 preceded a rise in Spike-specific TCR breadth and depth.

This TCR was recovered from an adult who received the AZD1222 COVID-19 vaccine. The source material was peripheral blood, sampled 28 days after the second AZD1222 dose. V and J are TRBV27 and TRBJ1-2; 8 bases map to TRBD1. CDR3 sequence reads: CASSPQQGDYGYTF. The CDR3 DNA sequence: TGTGCCAGCAGTCCGCAACAGGGGGACTATGGCTACACCTTC.